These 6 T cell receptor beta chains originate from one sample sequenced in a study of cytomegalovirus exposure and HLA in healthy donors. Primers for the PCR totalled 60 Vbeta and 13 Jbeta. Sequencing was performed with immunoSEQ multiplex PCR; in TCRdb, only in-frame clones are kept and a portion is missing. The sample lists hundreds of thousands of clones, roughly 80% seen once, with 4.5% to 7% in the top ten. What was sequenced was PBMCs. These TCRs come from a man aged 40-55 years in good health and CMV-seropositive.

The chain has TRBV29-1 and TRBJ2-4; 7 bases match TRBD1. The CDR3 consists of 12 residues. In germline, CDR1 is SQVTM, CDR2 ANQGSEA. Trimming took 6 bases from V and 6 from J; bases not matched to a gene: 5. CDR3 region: CSVATGRNIQYF. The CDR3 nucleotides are TGCAGCGTAGCGACAGGGAGAAACATTCAGTACTTC.

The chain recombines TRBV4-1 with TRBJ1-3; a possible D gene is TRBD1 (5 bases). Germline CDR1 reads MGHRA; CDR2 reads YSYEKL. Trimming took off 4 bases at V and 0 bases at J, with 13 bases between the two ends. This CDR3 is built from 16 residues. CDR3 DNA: TGCGCCAGCAGCCGCGGGACTACTAGCTCTGGAAACACCATATATTTT. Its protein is CASSRGTTSSGNTIYF.

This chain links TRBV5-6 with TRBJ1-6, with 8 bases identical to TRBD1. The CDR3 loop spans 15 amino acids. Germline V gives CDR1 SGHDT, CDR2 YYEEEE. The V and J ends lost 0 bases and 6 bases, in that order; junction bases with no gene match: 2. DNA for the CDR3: TGTGCCAGCAGCTTGGGCAGGGGGCTTAATTCACCCCTCCACTTT. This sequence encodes CASSLGRGLNSPLHF.

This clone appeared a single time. CDR3 sequence (DNA): TGTGCCAGCACCTCCGGGGTAAGGGGCTACACCTTC. Its translation: CASTSGVRGYTF. V usage is TRBV28 and J usage is TRBJ1-2; no definite D call. Per germline, CDR1 MDHEN and CDR2 SYDVKM. CDR3 length: 12 amino acids. The germline V and J ends were trimmed by 7 bases and 8 bases, with 14 bases remaining between them.

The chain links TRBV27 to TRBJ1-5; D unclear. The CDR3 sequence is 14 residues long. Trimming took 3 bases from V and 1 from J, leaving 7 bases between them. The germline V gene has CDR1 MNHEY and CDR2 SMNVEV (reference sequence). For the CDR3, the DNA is TGTGCCAGCAGTTTGCCGGGAAGCAATCAGCCCCAGCATTTT. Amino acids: CASSLPGSNQPQHF.

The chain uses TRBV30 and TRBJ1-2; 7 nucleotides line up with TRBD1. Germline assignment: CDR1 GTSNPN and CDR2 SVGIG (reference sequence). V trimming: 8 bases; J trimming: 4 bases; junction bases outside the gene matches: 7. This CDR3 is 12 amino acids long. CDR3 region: CAGSRGLYGYTF. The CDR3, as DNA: TGTGCCGGCTCGAGGGGGCTCTATGGCTACACCTTC.